This T cell receptor (beta chain) stems from a study of blood T cell repertoires in COVID-19. By proportion, this clone is medium-sized. TCRdb's copy holds only in-frame clones and misses some; the assay was immunoSEQ multiplex PCR. Among tens of thousands of clones, approximately 89% were seen once, and the ten largest hold 15% to 20%. The specimen sequenced was peripheral blood. The clonotype comes from a human donor in a cohort sampled during active COVID-19.

In DNA, the CDR3 is TGTGCCAGCAGCCCGCGGCCTAGCGGGGGGAGCACCGGGGAGCTGTTTTTT. The encoded protein is CASSPRPSGGSTGELFF. The genes are TRBV13 and TRBJ2-2, with 11 bases matching TRBD2. The CDR3 sequence is 17 residues long. Per germline, CDR1 PRHDT and CDR2 FYEKMQ (reference sequence). V shed 5 bases, J shed 4 bases, and the junction held 9 bases outside the gene matches.